Each of the 15 T cell receptor beta chains below was sequenced from the same sample in a study of blood T cell repertoires in COVID-19. Profiling relied on immunoSEQ multiplex PCR, and the TCRdb table lists in-frame clones only, not all of them. This repertoire shows 350,000 to 500,000 clones, around 90% found once; its top ten account for around 0.92%. Sequenced input: peripheral blood. These receptors were collected from a man between 18 and 35 years old with COVID-19, enrolled during active disease.

The V call is TRBV2, the J call TRBJ2-3; a possible D gene is TRBD2 (5 bases). Germline loops: CDR1 SNHLY, CDR2 FYNNEI. Trimming stripped 7 bases from V and 2 bases from J, with 16 bases between. The CDR3 loop spans 15 amino acids. CDR3 bases: TGTGCCAGCATATTTTCTAGCTCCTCCACAGATACGCAGTATTTT. Its protein is CASIFSSSSTDTQYF.

This clone was counted a single time. This chain links TRBV2 with TRBJ1-3, with TRBD1 identical over 7 bases. This CDR3 comprises 17 residues. The V segment lost 4 bases and the J segment 0 bases; nucleotides outside the gene matches: 9. Germline CDR1 SNHLY, CDR2 FYNNEI. The CDR3 spells CASSVYRGYLSGNTIYF. DNA of the CDR3: TGTGCCAGCAGTGTTTACAGGGGTTACCTCTCTGGAAACACCATATATTTT.

This chain uses TRBV7-9 with TRBJ2-7, with 8 bases fitting TRBD2. CDR3 length: 14 amino acids. Germline V CDR1 and CDR2: SEHNR, FQNEAQ (reference sequence). J gave up 1 base and V 6 bases, and 5 bases lay outside the gene matches. CDR3 sequence: CASSPSGRSYEQYF. The CDR3 nucleotides are TGTGCCAGCAGTCCAAGCGGGAGATCCTACGAGCAGTACTTC. The entire variable domain, with the rest obtained from reference TRBV7-9 and TRBJ2-7, is as follows: DTGVSQNPRHKITKRGQNVTFRCDPISEHNRLYWYRQTLGQGPEFLTYFQNEAQLEKSRLLSDRFSAERPKGSFSTLEIQRTEQGDSAMYLCASSPSGRSYEQYFGPGTRLTVT.

The chain recombines TRBV18 with TRBJ2-3; 9 bases are shared with TRBD2. The CDR3 sequence is 16 residues long. Trimming took 6 bases from V and 4 from J; bases not matched to a gene: 11. The germline gives CDR1 KGHSH, CDR2 LQKENI. Here the CDR3 reads CASSPVGAGGADTQYF. Here the CDR3 DNA reads TGTGCCAGCTCTCCCGTCGGAGCGGGAGGCGCAGATACGCAGTATTTT. Variable domain in full (rest from reference TRBV18 and TRBJ2-3): NAGVMQNPRHLVRRRGQEARLRCSPMKGHSHVYWYRQLPEEGLKFMVYLQKENIIDESGMPKERFSAEFPKEGPSILRIQQVVRGDSAAYFCASSPVGAGGADTQYFGPGTRLTVL.

The chain recombines TRBV6-5 with TRBJ2-7, with TRBD1 matching over 9 bases. The CDR3 length is 13 residues. Trimming at V came to 6 bases and at J to 5 bases, leaving 5 bases not matched to a gene. CDR1 and CDR2 (germline): MNHEY, SVGAGI. CDR3 residues: CASSRDRVNEQYF. In DNA form, the CDR3 reads TGTGCCAGCAGCCGGGACAGGGTCAACGAGCAGTACTTC.

V gene TRBV7-9 combines with J gene TRBJ2-3; D may be TRBD2 (7 bases). V lost 0 bases, J lost 4 bases, and 11 bases lay in between. Germline V lookup: CDR1 SEHNR, CDR2 FQNEAQ (reference sequence). The CDR3 spans 15 residues. The CDR3 region is CASSLAQGGPDTQYF. The DNA for the CDR3 is TGTGCCAGCAGCTTAGCACAGGGAGGGCCAGATACGCAGTATTTT.

This clone turned up a few times. The chain is built from TRBV5-4 and TRBJ2-1, with a weak D call TRBD2 (5 bases). V shed 0 bases and J shed 4 bases, with 8 bases lying between them. This CDR3 spans 14 amino acids. From germline, CDR1 is SGHNT and CDR2 YYREEE (reference sequence). The CDR3, as DNA: TGTGCCAGCAGCTTGGTGGAGGTTTACAATGAGCAGTTCTTC. Translating it yields CASSLVEVYNEQFF.

In its sample, this clone was seen once. This chain uses TRBV4-1 with TRBJ1-2; D is ambiguous. Trimming cost V 2 bases and J 0 bases, with 10 bases left between them. Per the germline V gene, CDR1 is MGHRA and CDR2 is YSYEKL. The CDR3 loop spans 15 amino acids. The CDR3 loop reads CASSQSTSSNYGYTF. The CDR3 nucleotides read TGCGCCAGCAGCCAATCAACGAGTTCTAACTATGGCTACACCTTC.

This chain links TRBV7-2 with TRBJ2-2; maybe TRBD2 (7 bases). V was clipped by 3 bases and J by 2 bases, with 13 bases between them. The CDR3 length is 16 residues. Germline CDR1 reads SGHTA; CDR2 reads FQGNSA. The CDR3 DNA reads TGTGCCAGCAGCTTGCTTTCGGGGGGCAACACCGGGGAGCTGTTTTTT. Translating it yields CASSLLSGGNTGELFF.

To note about this clone: Mismatch with germline at one junction end may stem from a read error. V gene TRBV5-1 combines with J gene TRBJ2-7, with 7 bases lining up with TRBD2. The CDR3 contains 13 residues. Germline CDR1 is SGHRS and CDR2 is YFSETQ. CDR3 coding DNA: TGCGCCAGCAGGTTGGGGACTAACTACGAGCAGTACTTC. It is translated as CASRLGTNYEQYF. The variable domain in full, completed from reference TRBV5-1 and TRBJ2-7, reads KAGVTQTPRYLIKTRGQQVTLSCSPISGHRSVSWYQQTPGQGLQFLFEYFSETQRNKGNFPGRFSGRQFSNSRSEMNVSTLELGDSALYLCASRLGTNYEQYFGPGTRLTVT.

The V call is TRBV5-6, the J call TRBJ2-7; perhaps TRBD2 as D (5 bases). The CDR3 covers 14 residues. Per the germline V gene, CDR1 is SGHDT and CDR2 is YYEEEE. The V gene lost 5 bases and the J gene lost 7 bases, with 19 bases spanning the gap. This CDR3 reads CASSNGPRPGEQYF. CDR3 nucleotide sequence: TGTGCCAGCAGTAACGGACCGAGACCGGGGGAGCAGTACTTC.

DNA of the CDR3: TGTGCCAGCAGCCACAAGGGGACAGTCTACGAGCAGTACTTC. Its protein is CASSHKGTVYEQYF. The chain has TRBV3-1 (or the pseudogene TRBV3-2) and TRBJ2-7; the match to TRBD1 covers 7 bases. J was trimmed by 3 bases and V by 3 bases; bases with no gene match: 5. The germline gives CDR1 LGHDT, CDR2 YNNKEL (reference sequence). This CDR3 contains 14 residues.

This chain joins TRBV19 and TRBJ2-3, with TRBD2 identical over 7 bases. The CDR3 covers 15 residues. Germline CDR1 is LNHDA and CDR2 is SQIVND (reference sequence). V lost 6 bases to trimming and J lost 4 bases; unmatched junction nucleotides: 10. The CDR3: CASRSARGRADTQYF. CDR3 in DNA: TGTGCCAGTAGGAGCGCTAGAGGGAGGGCAGATACGCAGTATTTT.

The chain combines TRBV18 with TRBJ2-6, with 9 nucleotides matching TRBD2. The CDR3 runs 18 residues. J lost 2 bases, V lost 2 bases, and 7 bases had no gene match. Looked up from germline, CDR1 is KGHSH and CDR2 is LQKENI. The CDR3 is CASSPAGGAQTGANVLTF. CDR3 nucleotide sequence: TGTGCCAGCTCACCAGCGGGGGGGGCGCAGACTGGGGCCAACGTCCTGACTTTC.

This clone was detected once. The genes are TRBV18 and TRBJ2-3; 11 nucleotides match TRBD2. Germline V gene data show CDR1 as KGHSH and CDR2 as LQKENI. The CDR3 runs to 16 residues. V lost 4 bases to trimming and J lost 0 bases; unmatched junction nucleotides: 3. CDR3 in DNA: TGTGCCAGCTCACTGGGACTAGCGGAAAGCACAGATACGCAGTATTTT. Translation: CASSLGLAESTDTQYF.